The 20 T cell receptor beta chains listed next were all sequenced from one sample in a study of T cells in Graves' hyperthyroidism and ophthalmopathy. The CDR3 regions of TCR beta were amplified from RNA transcripts. RT-PCR in the first round (using the HTBI primer set) targeted the TCR CDR3. TCRdb reprocessed the multiplex PCR reads with MiXCR, giving one entry per CDR3 protein. Here the sample spans more than 500,000 distinct CDR3 sequences, roughly 14% being singletons. What was sequenced was blood. These receptors all stem from a woman aged 40 to 50 with Graves' ophthalmopathy.

Many counts were recorded for this clonotype. The rearrangement links TRBV6-5 to TRBJ1-5; tentatively, D is TRBD1 (5 bases). Trimming cost V 2 bases and J 9 bases, with 8 bases left between them. Germline CDR1 MNHEY, CDR2 SVGAGI. The CDR3 sequence is 12 residues long. This chain's CDR3 is CASSYRRGPQHF. Here the CDR3 DNA reads TGTGCCAGCAGTTACAGAAGGGGGCCCCAGCATTTT.

This clonotype occurred many times. This chain joins TRBV6-2 or TRBV6-3 and TRBJ2-7, with D possibly called TRBD1 or TRBD2 (5 bases each). Germline V gene lookup returns CDR1 MNHEY and CDR2 SVGEGT. The CDR3 extends over 13 amino acids. Trimming shortened V by 5 bases and J by 3 bases, and 11 bases separated the two germline ends. The CDR3: CASSGGTDYEQYF. Written as DNA, the CDR3 is TGTGCCAGCAGTGGTGGGACGGACTACGAGCAGTACTTC.

This clonotype was counted between two and nine times. A single base separates this from a much larger clone, so it may be a read error. The chain recombines TRBV13 with TRBJ1-5; the D is unclear. The CDR3 has 15 residues. Trimming removed 10 bases at V and 0 bases at J, with 16 bases between. Germline V CDR1 and CDR2: PRHDT, FYEKMQ (reference sequence). The CDR3 nucleotides read TGTGCCAACAGTCTGCCCGCTTATAGCAATCAGCCCCAGCATTTT. This gives the protein CANSLPAYSNQPQHF.

This clonotype was seen many times. The chain joins TRBV5-1 to TRBJ2-2; 8 bases fit TRBD2. The CDR3 totals 15 residues. J lost 7 bases, V lost 1 base, and 6 bases had no gene match. Germline lookup yields CDR1 SGHRS and CDR2 YFSETQ. The CDR3 reads CASSLLSGSFGELFF. DNA of the CDR3: TGCGCCAGCAGCTTGCTGAGCGGGAGTTTCGGGGAGCTGTTTTTT. The complete variable domain, with remaining parts taken from reference TRBV5-1 and TRBJ2-2, reads KAGVTQTPRYLIKTRGQQVTLSCSPISGHRSVSWYQQTPGQGLQFLFEYFSETQRNKGNFPGRFSGRQFSNSRSEMNVSTLELGDSALYLCASSLLSGSFGELFFGEGSRLTVL.

This clonotype has ten or more counts. The J gene is TRBJ2-7, the V gene TRBV19, with 9 nucleotides matching TRBD2. CDR3 length: 16 residues. CDR1 and CDR2 (germline): LNHDA, SQIVND (reference sequence). With 5 bases clipped from V and 3 bases from J, the junction kept 11 bases outside the gene matches. The CDR3 DNA follows: TGTGCCAGTAGTCGGCACTTTAGCGGGAGAGGCTACGAGCAGTACTTC. Translated: CASSRHFSGRGYEQYF.

This clonotype was seen at least ten times. V and J are TRBV28 and TRBJ2-7, with D hard to call. Trimming left V 4 bases short and J 3 bases short, with 10 bases between. CDR1 MDHEN and CDR2 SYDVKM come from the germline V gene. This CDR3 is built from 13 residues. This CDR3 is CASSSFGFYEQYF. Here the CDR3 DNA reads TGTGCCAGCAGTTCCTTTGGGTTCTACGAGCAGTACTTC.

This clonotype was counted at least ten times. V is TRBV27 and J is TRBJ2-7; 13 nucleotides line up with TRBD2. The CDR3 extends over 19 amino acids. The germline gives CDR1 MNHEY, CDR2 SMNVEV (reference sequence). The V segment lost 3 bases and the J segment 4 bases; nucleotides outside the gene matches: 15. This chain's CDR3 is CASSFLSGTSGMAPYEQYF. In DNA form, the CDR3 reads TGTGCCAGCAGTTTTCTGTCGGGGACTAGCGGGATGGCCCCTTACGAGCAGTACTTC.

This clonotype was observed at least ten times. J is TRBJ2-5 and V is TRBV7-2; D might be TRBD1 or TRBD2, each matching 5 bases. CDR1 and CDR2 (germline): SGHTA, FQGNSA. The ends were cut back, 5 bases at V and 5 bases at J, with 21 bases in the middle. The CDR3 has 16 amino acids. DNA of the CDR3: TGTGCCAGCAGCCCCTCCGGGACCCTTAGAGGGGAGACCCAGTACTTC. This translates into CASSPSGTLRGETQYF. Supplemented by reference TRBV7-2 and TRBJ2-5, the full variable domain reads GAGVSQSPSNKVTEKGKDVELRCDPISGHTALYWYRQSLGQGLEFLIYFQGNSAPDKSGLPSDRFSAERTGGSVSTLTIQRTQQEDSAVYLCASSPSGTLRGETQYFGPGTRLLVL.

The CDR3 is CSVAGGSQYGYTF. In DNA, the CDR3 is TGCAGCGTTGCAGGGGGCTCCCAGTATGGCTACACCTTC. The chain uses TRBV29-1 and TRBJ1-2, with 8 bases matching TRBD1. This CDR3 has 13 residues. The trim removed 4 bases at V and 5 bases at J, leaving 6 bases unmatched. Germline CDR1 is SQVTM and CDR2 is ANQGSEA.

For this clonotype: At one end, the junction sequence differs from germline, possibly due to a read error. This chain uses TRBV28 with TRBJ1-2; perhaps TRBD1 as D (5 bases). This CDR3 has 15 residues. Germline CDR1 and CDR2: MDHEN and SYDVKM. The CDR3 here is CASSPRRGPFTGYIF. The CDR3 nucleotides are TGTGCCAGCAGCCCCAGGAGGGGCCCCTTCACGGGCTACATCTTC.

V is TRBV19 and J is TRBJ1-5; TRBD1 agrees at 9 bases. Germline V lookup: CDR1 LNHDA, CDR2 SQIVND (reference sequence). This CDR3 is 14 amino acids long. V lost 2 bases and J lost 7; bases outside the gene matches: 3. Here the CDR3 reads CASSITGGQQPQHF. The CDR3 nucleotides are TGTGCCAGTAGTATAACAGGGGGCCAGCAGCCCCAGCATTTT.

The chain couples TRBV4-1 to TRBJ2-7, with 13 bases aligning to TRBD2. Germline assignment: CDR1 MGHRA and CDR2 YSYEKL. The J segment lost 4 bases and the V segment lost 0 bases, leaving 6 bases of the junction unmatched. This CDR3 has 17 amino acids. CDR3 nucleotides: TGCGCCAGCAGCCAAGATCCCGGACTAGCGGGAGTGTACGAGCAGTACTTC. Protein product: CASSQDPGLAGVYEQYF.

The gene calls are TRBV18 and TRBJ1-2, with TRBD1 matching 7 bases. Germline V gives CDR1 KGHSH, CDR2 LQKENI. Trimming cost V 4 bases and J 2 bases; bases outside gene matches: 4. The CDR3 consists of 14 residues. The chain's CDR3 is CASSRGQPNYGYTF. The CDR3 nucleotides read TGTGCCAGCTCACGGGGACAGCCCAACTATGGCTACACCTTC.

This clonotype has a handful of counts. The chain joins TRBV19 to TRBJ2-7; 14 nucleotides match TRBD2. The CDR3 loop spans 16 amino acids. Looked up from germline, CDR1 is LNHDA and CDR2 is SQIVND (reference sequence). J gave up 5 bases and V 3 bases, and 6 bases lay outside the gene matches. CDR3 nucleotides: TGTGCCAGTAGTATCCGACTAGCGGGAGGGCACCACGAGCAGTACTTC. Amino acid sequence: CASSIRLAGGHHEQYF. Drawing the rest from reference TRBV19 and TRBJ2-7, the complete variable domain is DGGITQSPKYLFRKEGQNVTLSCEQNLNHDAMYWYRQDPGQGLRLIYYSQIVNDFQKGDIAEGYSVSREKKESFPLTVTSAQKNPTAFYLCASSIRLAGGHHEQYFGPGTRLTVT.

This clonotype was observed many times. The rearrangement uses TRBV20-1 and TRBJ1-5; D unclear. From germline, CDR1 is DFQATT and CDR2 SNEGSKA (reference sequence). V lost 0 bases, J lost 6 bases, and 9 bases lay in between. This CDR3 is 13 amino acids long. CDR3 sequence: CSARDSEGQPQHF. The CDR3 nucleotides are TGCAGTGCTAGAGACAGCGAGGGTCAGCCCCAGCATTTT.

This clonotype has a handful of counts. The V gene is TRBV7-2, the J gene TRBJ2-5; D is uncertain. The V and J ends lost 5 bases and 5 bases respectively, with 12 bases between them. The CDR3 sequence is 13 residues long. The germline CDR1 and CDR2 sequences are SGHTA and FQGNSA. The CDR3 sequence is CASSLRSEETQYF. The CDR3 region has the DNA TGTGCCAGCAGCCTGCGGTCTGAGGAGACCCAGTACTTC.

This clonotype appeared many times. The V and J genes are TRBV6-1 and TRBJ1-2, with D hard to call. The length of the CDR3 is 13 residues. Looked up from germline, CDR1 is MNHNS and CDR2 is SASEGT. V lost 4 bases to trimming and J lost 2 bases, with 8 bases between them. CDR3 nucleotides: TGTGCCAGCAGTGTTTCAGGAAACTATGGCTACACCTTC. This gives the protein CASSVSGNYGYTF.

This clonotype was seen ten or more times. The CDR3 sequence is CASRTSGGSYEQYF. In DNA, the CDR3 is TGTGCCAGTAGGACTAGCGGAGGCTCCTACGAGCAGTACTTC. The rearrangement links TRBV6-5 to TRBJ2-7; 10 positions match TRBD2. In germline, CDR1 is MNHEY, CDR2 SVGAGI. This CDR3 is 14 amino acids long. The V gene end was trimmed by 9 bases and the J gene end by 0 bases; junction bases not matched to a gene: 5.

This clonotype was recorded many times. The rearrangement joins TRBV6-1 to TRBJ1-2; D is ambiguous. Per the germline V gene, CDR1 is MNHNS and CDR2 is SASEGT. Trimming took 7 bases from V and 0 from J, leaving 15 bases between them. This CDR3 spans 15 amino acids. The CDR3, as DNA: TGTGCCAGCATCTTACGGCCCAGAGCTAACTATGGCTACACCTTC. It specifies CASILRPRANYGYTF.

This clonotype has at least ten counts. This rearrangement joins TRBV6-1 to TRBJ2-5, with D uncertain. Deletions cut 4 bases from V and 5 bases from J, with 8 bases between. The length of the CDR3 is 12 residues. CDR1 and CDR2 from the germline V gene are MNHNS and SASEGT. CDR3 protein: CASSGAVETQYF. In nucleotides, the CDR3 is TGTGCCAGCAGTGGAGCCGTGGAGACCCAGTACTTC.